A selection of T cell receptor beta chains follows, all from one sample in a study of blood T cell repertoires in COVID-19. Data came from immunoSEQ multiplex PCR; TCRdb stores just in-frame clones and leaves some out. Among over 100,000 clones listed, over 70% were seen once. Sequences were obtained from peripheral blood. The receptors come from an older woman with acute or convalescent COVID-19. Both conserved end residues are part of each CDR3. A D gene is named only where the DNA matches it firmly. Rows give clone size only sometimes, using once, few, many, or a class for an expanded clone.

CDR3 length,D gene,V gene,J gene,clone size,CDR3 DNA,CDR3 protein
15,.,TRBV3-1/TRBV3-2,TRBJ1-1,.,TGTGCCAGCTCAGAGCGGGCAGTTGTTGACACTGAAGCTTTCTTT,CASSERAVVDTEAFF
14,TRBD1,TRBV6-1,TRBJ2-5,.,TGTGCCAGCAGTGAAAACAGGGGGTGGGAGACCCAGTACTTC,CASSENRGWETQYF
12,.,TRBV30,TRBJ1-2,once,TGTGCCTCCCTGGACTCGGTCTATGGCTACACCTTC,CASLDSVYGYTF
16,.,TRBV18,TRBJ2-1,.,TGTGCCAGCTCTCCCTCGGCGGGGAGCTCCTACAATGAGCAGTTCTTC,CASSPSAGSSYNEQFF
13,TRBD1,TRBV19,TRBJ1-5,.,TGTGCCAGTAGTATCCAGGGGGGACAGCCCCAGCATTTT,CASSIQGGQPQHF
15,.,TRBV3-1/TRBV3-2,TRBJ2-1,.,TGTGCCAGCAGCCAAGGTGGCGGGGATTACAATGAGCAGTTCTTC,CASSQGGGDYNEQFF
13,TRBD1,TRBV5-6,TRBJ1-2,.,TGTGCCAGCAGCCCGGACAGGAACTATGGCTACACCTTC,CASSPDRNYGYTF
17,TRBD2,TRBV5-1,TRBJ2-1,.,TGCGCCAGCAGTCAACGCCTAGCGGGAGTGGGTAGGAATGAGCAGTTCTTC,CASSQRLAGVGRNEQFF
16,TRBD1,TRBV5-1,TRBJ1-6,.,TGCGCCAGCAGCTTGCAGGGACAGGGGGTTGGCTCACCCCTCCACTTT,CASSLQGQGVGSPLHF
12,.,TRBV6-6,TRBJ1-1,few,TGTGCCAGCAGTCACCGGGACACTGAAGCTTTCTTT,CASSHRDTEAFF
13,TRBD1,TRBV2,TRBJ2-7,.,TGTGCCAGCAGTAGAGACAGGGAAAACGAGCAGTACTTC,CASSRDRENEQYF
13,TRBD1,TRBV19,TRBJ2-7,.,TGTGCCAGTAGGCGTACAGGGGTATACGAGCAGTACTTC,CASRRTGVYEQYF
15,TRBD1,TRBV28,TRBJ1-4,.,TGTGCCAGCAGTCGGGACAGGGGACTCAATGAAAAACTGTTTTTT,CASSRDRGLNEKLFF
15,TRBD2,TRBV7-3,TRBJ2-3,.,TGTGCCAGCAGCGCACAGCGGGGGAGCACAGATACGCAGTATTTT,CASSAQRGSTDTQYF
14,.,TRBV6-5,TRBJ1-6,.,TGTGCCAGCAGGGGGGGAGGGGACAATTCACCCCTCCACTTT,CASRGGGDNSPLHF
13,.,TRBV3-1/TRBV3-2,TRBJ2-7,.,TGTGCCAGCAGCCTGAACTTGCTTTACGAGCAGTACTTC,CASSLNLLYEQYF
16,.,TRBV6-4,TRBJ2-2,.,TGTGCCAGCAGTCCCGAGGGGACAACAAACACCGGGGAGCTGTTTTTT,CASSPEGTTNTGELFF
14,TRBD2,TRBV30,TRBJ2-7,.,TGTGCCTGGGGGACTAGCGGGAGGTCCTACGAGCAGTACTTC,CAWGTSGRSYEQYF
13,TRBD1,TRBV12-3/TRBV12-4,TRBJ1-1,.,TGTGCCAGCAGTTTCAAGACAGGGACTGAAGCTTTCTTT,CASSFKTGTEAFF
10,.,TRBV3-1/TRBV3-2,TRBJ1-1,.,TGTGCCAGCAGCGGTCGTGGCGCTTTCTTT,CASSGRGAFF
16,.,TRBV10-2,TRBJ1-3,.,TGCGCCAGCAGTATTACAGCCGCCGACTCTGGAAACACCATATATTTT,CASSITAADSGNTIYF
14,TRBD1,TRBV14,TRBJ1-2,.,TGTGCCAGCAGCCGGACAGGAATTAACTATGGCTACACCTTC,CASSRTGINYGYTF
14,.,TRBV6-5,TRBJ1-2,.,TGTGCCAGCAGTCAATTTTCAGGGTCCGGCGGCTACACCTTC,CASSQFSGSGGYTF
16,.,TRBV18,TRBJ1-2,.,TGTGCCAGCTCACCATTGGGCGAAGCAGCTAACTATGGCTACACCTTC,CASSPLGEAANYGYTF
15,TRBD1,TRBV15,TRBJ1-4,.,TGTGCCACCAGCAGACCGACAGGGGGGAATGAAAAACTGTTTTTT,CATSRPTGGNEKLFF
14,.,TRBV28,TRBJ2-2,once,TGTGCCAGCACGCGTCGGGGGATCACCGGGGAGCTGTTTTTT,CASTRRGITGELFF
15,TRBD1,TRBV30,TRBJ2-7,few,TGTGCCTGGACCCGACAGGGCGGTTACTCCTACGAGCAGTACTTC,CAWTRQGGYSYEQYF
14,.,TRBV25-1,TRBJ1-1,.,TGTGCCAGCAGTGAGACACAGGGAGAGTCTGAAGCTTTCTTT,CASSETQGESEAFF
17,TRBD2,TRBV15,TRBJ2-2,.,TGTGCCACCAGCACCAGGGATAGCGGGACCAGGGCCGGGGAGCTGTTTTTT,CATSTRDSGTRAGELFF
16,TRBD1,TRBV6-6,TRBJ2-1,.,TGTGCCAGCCGGTCTCCAGGGGGCGGCGGCTACAATGAGCAGTTCTTC,CASRSPGGGGYNEQFF
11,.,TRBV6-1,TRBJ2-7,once,TGTGCCAGCAGTGATCTCCACGAGCAGTACTTC,CASSDLHEQYF
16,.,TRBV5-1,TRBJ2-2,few,TGCGCCAGCAGCTTCCAGGGCGGGGAGAACACCGGGGAGCTGTTTTTT,CASSFQGGENTGELFF
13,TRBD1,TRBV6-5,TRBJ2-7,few,TGTGCCAGCAGCGGTCGGACAGGACGCGAGCAGTACTTC,CASSGRTGREQYF
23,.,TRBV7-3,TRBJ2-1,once,TGTGCCAGCAGCTTAAGGCGCGAGGGGGTGGGACTACGAACCACGAGCTCCTACAATGAGCAGTTCTTC,CASSLRREGVGLRTTSSYNEQFF
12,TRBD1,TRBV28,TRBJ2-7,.,TGTGCCAGCAGTTTACAGAGAGGGGGCCAGTACTTC,CASSLQRGGQYF
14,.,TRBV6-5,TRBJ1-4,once,TGTGCCAGCAGTTACGGCAGGGAGGGGGAAAAACTGTTTTTT,CASSYGREGEKLFF
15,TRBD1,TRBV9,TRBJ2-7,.,TGTGCCAGCAGCCCGGGACAGGGGGCCGCCTACGAGCAGTACTTC,CASSPGQGAAYEQYF
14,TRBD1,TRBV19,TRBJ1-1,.,TGTGCCAGTAGTCAGGACAGGGCCAGCACTGAAGCTTTCTTT,CASSQDRASTEAFF
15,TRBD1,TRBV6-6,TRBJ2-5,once,TGTGCCAGCAGTCAATCCACCGGGACAGTACAGGGCCAGTACTTC,CASSQSTGTVQGQYF
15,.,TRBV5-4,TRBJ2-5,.,TGTGCCAGCAGCAAAACCGACGGGGTTGGGAAGACCCAGTACTTC,CASSKTDGVGKTQYF
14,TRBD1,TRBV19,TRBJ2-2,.,TGTGCCAGCAGACAGGGGGCGCGTGTCGGGGAGCTGTTTTTT,CASRQGARVGELFF
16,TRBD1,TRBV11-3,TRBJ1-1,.,TGTGCCAGCAGCTTCGGGACAGGGGATGGTAACACTGAAGCTTTCTTT,CASSFGTGDGNTEAFF
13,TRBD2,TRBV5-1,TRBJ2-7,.,TGCGCCAGCCGGTCTAGCGGGAGCTACGAGCAGTACTTC,CASRSSGSYEQYF
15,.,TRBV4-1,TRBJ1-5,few,TGCGCCAGCAGCCAAGAGGGGGGGAGCAATCAGCCCCAGCATTTT,CASSQEGGSNQPQHF
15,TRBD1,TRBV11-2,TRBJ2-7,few,TGTGCCAGCAGCACCTTTGAGACAGGGGAGTACGAGCAGTACTTC,CASSTFETGEYEQYF
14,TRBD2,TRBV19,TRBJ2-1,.,TGTGCCAGTAGTATTACTAGCGGGGTGGGGGTGCAGTTCTTC,CASSITSGVGVQFF
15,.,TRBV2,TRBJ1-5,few,TGTGCCAGCAGTCGACAGGCTTTCTCGAATCAGCCCCAGCATTTT,CASSRQAFSNQPQHF
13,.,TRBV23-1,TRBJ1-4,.,TGCGCCAGCAGTCAATCCTATGCGGAAAAACTGTTTTTT,CASSQSYAEKLFF
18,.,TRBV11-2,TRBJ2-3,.,TGTGCCAGCAGCTACATATCAACCCGGCCAACCGGGGAAGATACGCAGTATTTT,CASSYISTRPTGEDTQYF
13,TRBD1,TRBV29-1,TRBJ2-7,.,TGCAGCGTTGACGGGACAGGACCCTACGAGCAGTACTTC,CSVDGTGPYEQYF
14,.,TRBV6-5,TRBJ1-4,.,TGTGCCAGCAGTTACAGGGGCCCCAATGAAAAACTGTTTTTT,CASSYRGPNEKLFF
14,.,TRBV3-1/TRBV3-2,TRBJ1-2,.,TGTGCCAGCAGGCCGGACAGCCGATTCTATGGCTACACCTTC,CASRPDSRFYGYTF
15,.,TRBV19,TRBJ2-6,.,TGTGCCAGTAGTATTGCTAGAACTGGGGCCAACGTCCTGACTTTC,CASSIARTGANVLTF
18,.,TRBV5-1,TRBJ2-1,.,TGCGCCAGCAGCTTGGTACCCCTCTCTACGGGAACCTACAATGAGCAGTTCTTC,CASSLVPLSTGTYNEQFF
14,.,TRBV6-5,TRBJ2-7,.,TGTGCCAGCAGTTACCCGGGGGGCGGGGGCGAGCAGTACTTC,CASSYPGGGGEQYF
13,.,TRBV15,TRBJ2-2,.,TGTGCCACCAGCGGCCTCCACACCGGGGAGCTGTTTTTT,CATSGLHTGELFF
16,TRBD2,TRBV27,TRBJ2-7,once,TGTGCCAGCAGTACCGGACTAGCGGGAGGAGTGTACGAGCAGTACTTC,CASSTGLAGGVYEQYF
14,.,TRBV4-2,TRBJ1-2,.,TGTGCCAGCAGCCCCCCTTGGCAGTCCTTTCGCTACACCTTC,CASSPPWQSFRYTF